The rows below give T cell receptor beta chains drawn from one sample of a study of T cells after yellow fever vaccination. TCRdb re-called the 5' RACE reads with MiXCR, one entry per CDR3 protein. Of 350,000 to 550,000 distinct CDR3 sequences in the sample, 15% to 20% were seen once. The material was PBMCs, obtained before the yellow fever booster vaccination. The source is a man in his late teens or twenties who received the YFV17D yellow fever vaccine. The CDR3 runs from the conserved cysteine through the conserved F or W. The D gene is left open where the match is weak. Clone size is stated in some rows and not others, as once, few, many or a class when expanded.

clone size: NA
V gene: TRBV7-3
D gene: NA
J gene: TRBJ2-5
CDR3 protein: CASSPEGGGRETQYF
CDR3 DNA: TGTGCCAGCAGCCCAGAGGGGGGCGGCAGGGAGACCCAGTACTTC

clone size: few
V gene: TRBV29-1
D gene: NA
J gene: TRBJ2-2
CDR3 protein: CSVVWDFRPGELFF
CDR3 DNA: TGCAGCGTTGTATGGGACTTCCGACCAGGGGAGCTGTTTTTT

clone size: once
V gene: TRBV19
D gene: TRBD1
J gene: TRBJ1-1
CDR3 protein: CASRTGTGARTEAFF
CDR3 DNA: TGTGCCAGTAGGACCGGGACAGGGGCCAGGACTGAAGCTTTCTTT

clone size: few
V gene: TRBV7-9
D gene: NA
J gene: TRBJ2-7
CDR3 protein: CAIAGRTYEQYF
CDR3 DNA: TGTGCCATAGCCGGCAGGACCTACGAGCAGTACTTC

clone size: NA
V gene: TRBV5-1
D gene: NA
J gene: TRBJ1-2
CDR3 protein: CASSPGHVDYTF
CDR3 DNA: TGCGCCAGCAGCCCCGGACATGTCGACTACACCTTC

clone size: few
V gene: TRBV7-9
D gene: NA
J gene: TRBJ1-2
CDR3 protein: CASILLQGRDGYTF
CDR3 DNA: TGTGCCAGCATCCTACTACAGGGTAGAGATGGCTACACCTTC

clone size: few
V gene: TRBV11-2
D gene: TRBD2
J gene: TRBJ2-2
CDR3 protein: CASSPVAGEVDTGELFF
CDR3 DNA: TGTGCCAGCAGCCCTGTAGCGGGGGAGGTCGACACCGGGGAGCTGTTTTTT

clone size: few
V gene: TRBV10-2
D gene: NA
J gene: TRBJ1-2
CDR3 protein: CASSDQDTYGYTF
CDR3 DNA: TGCGCCAGCAGTGATCAGGACACCTATGGCTACACCTTC

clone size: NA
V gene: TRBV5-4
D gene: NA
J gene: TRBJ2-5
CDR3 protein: CASSPRQGHQETQYF
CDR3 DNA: TGTGCCAGCTCCCCCAGGCAGGGGCACCAAGAGACCCAGTACTTC

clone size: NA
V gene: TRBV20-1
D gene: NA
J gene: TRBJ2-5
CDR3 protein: CSARQGGPRVETQYF
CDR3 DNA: TGCAGTGCTAGACAGGGGGGGCCTCGAGTAGAGACCCAGTACTTC

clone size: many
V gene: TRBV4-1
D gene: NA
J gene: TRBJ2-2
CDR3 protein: CASRHPGEAGELFF
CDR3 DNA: TGCGCCAGCAGACATCCCGGGGAGGCCGGGGAGCTGTTTTTT

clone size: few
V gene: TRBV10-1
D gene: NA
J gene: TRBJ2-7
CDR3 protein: CASSDTGGMYEQYF
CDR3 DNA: TGCGCCAGCAGTGATACCGGGGGCATGTACGAGCAGTACTTC

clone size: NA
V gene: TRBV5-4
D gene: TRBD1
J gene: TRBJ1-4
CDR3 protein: CASSLGGGRGEKLFF
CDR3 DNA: TGTGCCAGCAGCTTGGGAGGGGGCAGAGGTGAAAAACTGTTTTTT

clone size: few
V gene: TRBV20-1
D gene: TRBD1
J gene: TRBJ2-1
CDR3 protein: CSARGDRTNEQFF
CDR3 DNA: TGCAGTGCTAGGGGGGACAGGACCAATGAGCAGTTCTTC

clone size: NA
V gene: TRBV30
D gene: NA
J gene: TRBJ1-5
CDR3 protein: CAWSLSTGTQPQHF
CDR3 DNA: TGTGCCTGGAGTCTATCAACAGGGACTCAGCCCCAGCATTTT

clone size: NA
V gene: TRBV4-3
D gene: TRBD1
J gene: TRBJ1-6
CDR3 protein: CASRRQGANSPLHF
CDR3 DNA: TGCGCCAGCAGGCGACAGGGGGCTAATTCACCCCTCCACTTT

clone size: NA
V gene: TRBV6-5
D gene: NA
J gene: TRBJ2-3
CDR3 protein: CASSLLTSDTQYF
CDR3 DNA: TGTGCCAGCAGCCTACTAACATCAGATACGCAGTATTTT

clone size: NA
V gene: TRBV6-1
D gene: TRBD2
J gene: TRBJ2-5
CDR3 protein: CASSGGSLAGQETQYF
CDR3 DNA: TGTGCCAGCAGTGGAGGGTCTCTAGCGGGGCAAGAGACCCAGTACTTC

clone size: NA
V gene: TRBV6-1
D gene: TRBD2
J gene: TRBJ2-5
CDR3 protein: CASRAGTSGGRGFGTQYF
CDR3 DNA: TGTGCCAGCAGAGCTGGGACTAGCGGGGGCCGGGGGTTCGGGACCCAGTACTTC

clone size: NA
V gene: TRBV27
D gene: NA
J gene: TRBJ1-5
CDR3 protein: CASSPGRRSNQPQHF
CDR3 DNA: TGTGCCAGCAGCCCAGGCCGCCGGAGCAATCAGCCCCAGCATTTT

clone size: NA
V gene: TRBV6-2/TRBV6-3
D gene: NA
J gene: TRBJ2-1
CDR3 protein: CASSYCGNEQFF
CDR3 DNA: TGTGCCAGCAGTTACTGTGGGAATGAGCAGTTCTTC

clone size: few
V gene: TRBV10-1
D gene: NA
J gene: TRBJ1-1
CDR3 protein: CASSQTRSYTEAFF
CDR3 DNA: TGCGCCAGCAGTCAGACCCGGTCGTACACTGAAGCTTTCTTT

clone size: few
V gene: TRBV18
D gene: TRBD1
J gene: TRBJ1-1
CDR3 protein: CASSPLTGGATEAFF
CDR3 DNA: TGTGCCAGCTCACCTCTGACAGGGGGCGCGACTGAAGCTTTCTTT

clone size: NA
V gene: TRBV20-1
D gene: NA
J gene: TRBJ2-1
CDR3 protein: CSAPPRAFSYNEQFF
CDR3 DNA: TGCAGTGCTCCCCCCCGGGCCTTCTCCTACAATGAGCAGTTCTTC

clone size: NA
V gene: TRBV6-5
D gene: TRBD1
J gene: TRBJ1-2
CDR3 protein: CASTDEQGGNYGYTF
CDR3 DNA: TGTGCCAGCACCGACGAACAGGGGGGAAACTATGGCTACACCTTC

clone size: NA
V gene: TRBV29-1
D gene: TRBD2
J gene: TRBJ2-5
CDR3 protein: CSAERGEGLRETQYF
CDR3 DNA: TGCAGCGCTGAGCGGGGAGAGGGGCTAAGAGAGACCCAGTACTTC

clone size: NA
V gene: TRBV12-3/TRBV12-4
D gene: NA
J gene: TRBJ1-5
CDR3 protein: CASSLGAGVNQPQHF
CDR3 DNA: TGTGCCAGCAGTTTGGGGGCCGGCGTTAATCAGCCCCAGCATTTT

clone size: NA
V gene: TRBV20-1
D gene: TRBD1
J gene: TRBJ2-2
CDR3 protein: CSAGAISGGTGELFF
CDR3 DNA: TGCAGTGCAGGGGCCATTTCAGGGGGAACCGGGGAGCTGTTTTTT

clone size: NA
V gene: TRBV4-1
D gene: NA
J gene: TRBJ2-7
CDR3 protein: CASSQDLKDYEQYF
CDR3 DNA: TGCGCCAGCAGCCAAGATCTGAAGGACTACGAGCAGTACTTC

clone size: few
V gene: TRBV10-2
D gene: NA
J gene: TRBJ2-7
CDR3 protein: CASSDMYEQYF
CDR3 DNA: TGCGCCAGCAGTGACATGTACGAGCAGTACTTC

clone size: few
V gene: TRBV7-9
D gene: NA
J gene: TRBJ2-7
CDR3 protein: CASSLWGEGEQYF
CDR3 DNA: TGTGCCAGCAGCTTATGGGGGGAAGGGGAGCAGTACTTC

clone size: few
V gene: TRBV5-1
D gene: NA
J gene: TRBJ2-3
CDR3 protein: CASSLAAGALLSTDTQYF
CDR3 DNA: TGCGCCAGCAGCTTGGCCGCAGGGGCCCTCCTTAGCACAGATACGCAGTATTTT

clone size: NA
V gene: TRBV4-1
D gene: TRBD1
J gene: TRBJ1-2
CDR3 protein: CASSQPGQTSYGYTF
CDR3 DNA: TGCGCCAGCAGCCAACCGGGACAGACTTCTTATGGCTACACCTTC

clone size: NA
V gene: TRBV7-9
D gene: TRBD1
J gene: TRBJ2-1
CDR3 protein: CASSLAWGTDYNEQFF
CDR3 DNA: TGTGCCAGCAGCTTAGCTTGGGGGACAGACTACAATGAGCAGTTCTTC

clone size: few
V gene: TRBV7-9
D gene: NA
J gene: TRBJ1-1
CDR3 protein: CASSSYISTEAFF
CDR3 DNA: TGTGCCAGCAGCTCGTACATATCAACTGAAGCTTTCTTT

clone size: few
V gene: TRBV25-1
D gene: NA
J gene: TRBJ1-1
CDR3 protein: CASSELTWAGGTEAFF
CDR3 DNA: TGTGCCAGCAGTGAATTAACTTGGGCGGGGGGCACTGAAGCTTTCTTT

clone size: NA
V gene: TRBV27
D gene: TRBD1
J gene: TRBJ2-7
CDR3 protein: CASRQGTGVHEQYF
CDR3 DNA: TGTGCCAGCAGGCAGGGGACAGGGGTACACGAGCAGTACTTC

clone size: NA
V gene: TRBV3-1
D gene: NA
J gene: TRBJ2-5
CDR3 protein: CASSQHRDQETQYF
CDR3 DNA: TGTGCCAGCAGCCAACACAGGGACCAAGAGACCCAGTACTTC

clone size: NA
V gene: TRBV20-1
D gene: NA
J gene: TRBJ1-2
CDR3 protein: CSAFPSASGIYGYTF
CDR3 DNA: TGCAGTGCTTTCCCGTCGGCCTCAGGAATTTATGGCTACACCTTC

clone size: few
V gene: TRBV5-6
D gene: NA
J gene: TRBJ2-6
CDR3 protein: CASSLAWGPGANVLTF
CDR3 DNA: TGTGCCAGCAGCTTGGCCTGGGGTCCTGGGGCCAACGTCCTGACTTTC

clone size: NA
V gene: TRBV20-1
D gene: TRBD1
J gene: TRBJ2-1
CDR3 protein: CSARDGDRRYNEQFF
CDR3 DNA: TGCAGTGCTAGAGATGGGGACAGAAGATACAATGAGCAGTTCTTC

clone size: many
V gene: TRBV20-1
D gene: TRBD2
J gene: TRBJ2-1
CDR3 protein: CSARPSGGVGNEQFF
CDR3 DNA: TGCAGTGCTAGACCTAGCGGGGGGGTCGGCAATGAGCAGTTCTTC

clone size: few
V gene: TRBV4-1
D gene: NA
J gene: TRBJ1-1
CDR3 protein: CASSRGRLDEAFF
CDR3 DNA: TGCGCCAGCAGCCGAGGACGGCTCGATGAAGCTTTCTTT

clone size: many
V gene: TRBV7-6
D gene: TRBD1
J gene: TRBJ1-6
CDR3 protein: CASSLGDRANSPLHF
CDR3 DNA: TGTGCCAGCAGCTTAGGGGACAGGGCCAACTCACCCCTCCACTTT

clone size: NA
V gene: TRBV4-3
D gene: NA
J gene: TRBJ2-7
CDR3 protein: CASSQEGARQGGDEQYF
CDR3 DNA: TGCGCCAGCAGCCAAGAAGGGGCCCGACAGGGAGGCGACGAGCAGTACTTC

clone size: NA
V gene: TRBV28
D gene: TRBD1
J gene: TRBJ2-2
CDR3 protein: CASSLPGTGLTGELFF
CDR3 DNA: TGTGCCAGCAGTTTACCCGGGACAGGGCTGACCGGGGAGCTGTTTTTT

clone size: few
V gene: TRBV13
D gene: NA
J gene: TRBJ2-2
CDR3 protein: CASSLDVTGELFF
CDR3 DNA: TGTGCCAGCAGCTTAGACGTCACCGGGGAGCTGTTTTTT

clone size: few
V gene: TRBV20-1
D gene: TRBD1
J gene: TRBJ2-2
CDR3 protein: CSARDATGGPTGELFF
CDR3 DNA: TGCAGTGCTAGAGACGCGACAGGGGGACCCACCGGGGAGCTGTTTTTT

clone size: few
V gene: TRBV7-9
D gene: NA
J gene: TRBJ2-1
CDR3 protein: CASSLVLVEGNEQFF
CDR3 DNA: TGTGCCAGCAGCTTAGTACTAGTCGAGGGAAATGAGCAGTTCTTC

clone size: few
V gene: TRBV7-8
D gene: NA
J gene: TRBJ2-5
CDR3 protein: CASRGLGADKTKTQYF
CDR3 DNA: TGTGCCAGCAGGGGGTTGGGGGCAGACAAGACTAAGACCCAGTACTTC

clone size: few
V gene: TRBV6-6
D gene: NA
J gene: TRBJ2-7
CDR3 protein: CASSNNLEQYF
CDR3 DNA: TGTGCCAGCAGTAATAATCTCGAACAGTACTTC

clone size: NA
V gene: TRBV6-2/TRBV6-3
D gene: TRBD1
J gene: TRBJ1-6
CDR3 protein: CASSFVDRGQSPLHF
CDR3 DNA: TGTGCCAGCAGTTTTGTGGACAGGGGGCAATCACCCCTCCACTTT

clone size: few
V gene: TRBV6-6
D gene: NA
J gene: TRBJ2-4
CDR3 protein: CASSSPAEINIQYF
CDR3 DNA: TGTGCCAGCAGTTCCCCCGCCGAGATAAACATTCAGTACTTC

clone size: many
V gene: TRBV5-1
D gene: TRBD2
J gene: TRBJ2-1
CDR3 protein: CASSPLPGGQNEQFF
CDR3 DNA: TGCGCCAGCAGCCCGCTCCCGGGGGGGCAGAATGAGCAGTTCTTC

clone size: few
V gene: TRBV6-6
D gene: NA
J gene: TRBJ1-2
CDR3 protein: CASSYSTAANYGYTF
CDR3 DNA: TGTGCCAGCAGTTACTCGACGGCAGCTAACTATGGCTACACCTTC

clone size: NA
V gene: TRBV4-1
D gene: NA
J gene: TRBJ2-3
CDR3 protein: CASSQVGRGTDTQYF
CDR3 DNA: TGCGCCAGCAGCCAAGTAGGGAGAGGCACAGATACGCAGTATTTT

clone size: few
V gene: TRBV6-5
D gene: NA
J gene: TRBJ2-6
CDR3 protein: CASRGGTGIFVSGANVLTF
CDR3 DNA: TGTGCCAGCAGGGGGGGAACAGGGATTTTCGTCTCTGGGGCCAACGTCCTGACTTTC

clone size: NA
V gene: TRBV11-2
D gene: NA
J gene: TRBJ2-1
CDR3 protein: CASSFTPGQQFF
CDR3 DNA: TGTGCCAGCAGCTTCACTCCGGGACAGCAGTTCTTC

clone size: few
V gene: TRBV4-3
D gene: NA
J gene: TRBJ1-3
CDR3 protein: CASSQKTGISGNTIYF
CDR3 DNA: TGCGCCAGCAGCCAAAAAACAGGGATCTCTGGAAACACCATATATTTT

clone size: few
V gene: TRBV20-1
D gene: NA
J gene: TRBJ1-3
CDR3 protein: CSAREELGGNTIYF
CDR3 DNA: TGCAGTGCTAGAGAGGAGCTTGGAGGAAACACCATATATTTT